A single sample is the source of the 11 T cell receptor beta chains below, sequenced in a study of shared clonotypes between healthy human individuals. Sequencing used immunoSEQ multiplex PCR; TCRdb keeps in-frame clones, though not all of them. Of about a million clones in the sample, about three quarters were seen once. The source material was memory CD4+ T cells sorted from blood. Indicated subset: CD45RA-negative fraction. These receptors were collected from a man younger than 30 in good health.

A word on this clone: Given the absence of the conserved phenylalanine or tryptophan at the CDR3 end, a read error is likely. Because the CDR3's place on the DNA is in doubt, the DNA is left out and the CDR3 is given as listed by TCRdb. The chain joins TRBV10-1 to TRBJ2-7. The length of the CDR3 is 9 amino acids, counting both ends. From germline, CDR1 is WNHNN and CDR2 SYGVQD (reference sequence). CDR3 sequence reads: CASLRPPLI.

This clone turned up a few times. In the same sample, other DNA sequences code for this CDR3. The gene calls are TRBV9 and TRBJ2-1; maybe TRBD1 (6 bases). Trimming shortened V by 3 bases and J by 0 bases, and 10 bases separated the two germline ends. Per the germline V gene, CDR1 is SGDLS and CDR2 is YYNGEE. CDR3 length: 15 residues. The CDR3 sequence: CASSAGTHSYNEQFF. The CDR3 DNA is TGTGCCAGCAGCGCAGGGACACACTCCTACAATGAGCAGTTCTTC.

This clone was seen once. The J gene is TRBJ2-2, the V gene TRBV9, with TRBD2 matching 9 bases. CDR1 and CDR2 (germline): SGDLS, YYNGEE. This CDR3 contains 15 residues. The junction had 3 bases not matched to a gene; V was cut back by 0 bases and J by 6 bases. CDR3 sequence (DNA): TGTGCCAGCAGCGTAGACCTAGCGGGACCCGGGGAGCTGTTTTTT. Protein: CASSVDLAGPGELFF.

This clone was seen only a few times. The chain is built from TRBV5-1 and TRBJ1-1, with 7 positions matching TRBD1. CDR1 and CDR2 from the germline V gene are SGHRS and YFSETQ. This CDR3 is built from 14 residues. The trim removed 4 bases at V and 3 bases at J, leaving 6 bases unmatched. CDR3 in amino acids: CASSRDSMDTEAFF. In nucleotides, the CDR3 is TGCGCCAGCAGCAGGGACAGCATGGACACTGAAGCTTTCTTT. The full variable domain, rest sourced from reference TRBV5-1 and TRBJ1-1, is KAGVTQTPRYLIKTRGQQVTLSCSPISGHRSVSWYQQTPGQGLQFLFEYFSETQRNKGNFPGRFSGRQFSNSRSEMNVSTLELGDSALYLCASSRDSMDTEAFFGQGTRLTVV.

V and J are TRBV10-3 and TRBJ2-7; a possible D gene is TRBD2 (5 bases). CDR3 length: 11 amino acids. Germline values: CDR1 ENHRY, CDR2 SYGVKD. The V gene lost 6 bases and the J gene lost 7 bases, with 10 bases spanning the gap. DNA of the CDR3: TGTGCCATCAGCCTACGGGGAGAGCAGTACTTC. Translation: CAISLRGEQYF.

This chain links TRBV2 with TRBJ2-2; TRBD2 aligns across 7 bases. The trim removed 8 bases at V and 4 bases at J, leaving 4 bases unmatched. Germline V CDR1 and CDR2: SNHLY, FYNNEI. CDR3 length equals 13 residues. The CDR3 region is CASSGGGTGELFF. In DNA form, the CDR3 reads TGTGCCAGCTCGGGCGGGGGCACCGGGGAGCTGTTTTTT.

The chain joins TRBV4-3 to TRBJ2-3; 13 bases map to TRBD2. The V and J ends lost 2 bases and 3 bases, in that order; junction bases with no gene match: 5. Per the germline V gene, CDR1 is LGHNA and CDR2 is YSLEER. This CDR3 has 17 residues. The CDR3 DNA reads TGCGCCAGCAGCCAACCGGGACTAGCGGGACATACAGATACGCAGTATTTT. As protein: CASSQPGLAGHTDTQYF.

This clone appeared once. The V gene is TRBV7-8, the J gene TRBJ2-1; 12 bases line up with TRBD2. V shed 5 bases, J shed 8 bases, and the junction held 10 bases outside the gene matches. The CDR3 is 16 residues long. Germline CDR1 and CDR2: SGHVS and FQNEAQ. CDR3 region: CASSPNPSGGAYEQFF. Written as DNA, the CDR3 is TGTGCCAGCAGCCCAAACCCTAGCGGGGGGGCCTATGAGCAGTTCTTC.

This chain joins TRBV6-6 and TRBJ1-2; a weak D match, TRBD1 (5 bases). V was trimmed by 5 bases and J by 7 bases, leaving 11 bases between them. The CDR3 totals 12 residues. In germline, CDR1 is MNHNY, CDR2 SVGAGI (reference sequence). CDR3 sequence: CASSTPQGGYTF. As DNA, the CDR3 is TGTGCCAGCAGTACCCCTCAGGGTGGCTACACCTTC.

V is TRBV28 and J is TRBJ2-6; D possibly corresponds to TRBD2 (6 bases). The germline V gene encodes CDR1 MDHEN and CDR2 SYDVKM. This CDR3 is built from 15 residues. The V and J ends lost 4 bases and 0 bases respectively, with 7 bases between them. CDR3 sequence reads: CASSSGGSGANVLTF. The CDR3 region has the DNA TGTGCCAGCAGTTCCGGGGGCTCTGGGGCCAACGTCCTGACTTTC.

This CDR3 reads CASSYDGGAGGYTF. The CDR3 DNA is TGTGCCAGCAGTTATGATGGGGGAGCGGGCGGCTACACCTTC. This chain links TRBV6-5 with TRBJ1-2, with D maybe TRBD1 (5 bases). CDR1 MNHEY and CDR2 SVGAGI come from the germline V gene. This CDR3 has 14 residues. The V gene lost 3 bases and the J gene lost 8 bases, with 16 bases spanning the gap.